This T cell receptor beta chain was recorded in a study of T cell changes during pregnancy in multiple sclerosis. Germline CDR1 MGHRA, CDR2 YSYEKL. V was trimmed by 1 base and J by 8 bases, leaving 19 bases between them. The CDR3 covers 16 residues. The assay was immunoSEQ multiplex PCR, and TCRdb's table has in-frame clones only and misses some. The sample consists of 55,000 to 85,000 clones, around 90% of them appearing once. Sequenced material: peripheral blood, taken after pregnancy. This clonotype was sampled from a female donor with multiple sclerosis, enrolled in a pregnancy study. The rearrangement uses TRBV4-1 and TRBJ2-3, with TRBD2 as a possible D gene (6 bases). The CDR3 spells CASSQGGVGGQGTQYF. The CDR3 coding sequence is TGCGCCAGCAGCCAAGGGGGGGTGGGCGGTCAAGGTACGCAGTATTTT.